This T cell receptor (beta chain) is from a study of long-term antiretroviral therapy in people with HIV. The CDR3 is 14 residues long. Germline V gene sequence: CDR1 SGHAT, CDR2 FQNNGV. V was trimmed by 5 bases and J by 2 bases, leaving 12 bases between them. Survey-level immunoSEQ v3.0 assays were run. About 35,000-55,000 T-cell genomes per sample were the sequencing target. Some clones are missing from TCRdb's copy, which holds only in-frame ones; the method was immunoSEQ multiplex PCR. The table records 25,000 to 35,000 clones, about 86% of them present only once. Regarding the study as a whole: Dominance of pre-ART expanded clones persisted, fluctuating and often declining after ART. Blood draws took place between about 2004 and 2018 and possibly involved older ART regimens.

A note on this clone: Its target is unknown.

The TCR comes from a young woman with HIV. This sequence joins TRBV11-2 and TRBJ1-1; the D is unclear. Sequences were derived from unsorted PBMCs, sampled 0.8 years after starting antiretroviral therapy. The CDR3 loop reads CASSPSVRNTEAFF. The CDR3 region has the DNA TGTGCCAGCAGCCCTTCAGTTAGAAACACTGAAGCTTTCTTT.